The clone carrying this TCR beta chain was counted only a few times. No antigen is known for it. This CDR3 is 15 amino acids long. V shed 8 bases and J shed 10 bases, with 23 bases lying between them. This entry is derived from a study of blood T cells in healthy people across ages. Whole-study findings and limits: With age, beta diversity per million T cells declined roughly linearly, significantly by approximately 40.

Next came a second PCR, run for about 6 to 12 cycles, which used a sample-barcoded 5' primer along with a J-beta primer mix. TCRdb re-analysed the 5' RACE reads in MiXCR, keeping a single row per CDR3 protein. The repertoire consists of fewer than 800,000 distinct CDR3 sequences, with 20% to 30% occurring once and the leading ten covering 9% to 9.5%. These data also featured in a second study, about T cells of mothers and their children.

Sequenced material: blood. The chain uses TRBV12-3 or TRBV12-4 and TRBJ1-4, with D uncertain. This TCR came from a boy under 18 in good health. As DNA, the CDR3 is TGTGCCAGCGGCGTAGAGGGCCCCGCTCCCGTAAAACTGTTTTTT. Amino acids: CASGVEGPAPVKLFF.